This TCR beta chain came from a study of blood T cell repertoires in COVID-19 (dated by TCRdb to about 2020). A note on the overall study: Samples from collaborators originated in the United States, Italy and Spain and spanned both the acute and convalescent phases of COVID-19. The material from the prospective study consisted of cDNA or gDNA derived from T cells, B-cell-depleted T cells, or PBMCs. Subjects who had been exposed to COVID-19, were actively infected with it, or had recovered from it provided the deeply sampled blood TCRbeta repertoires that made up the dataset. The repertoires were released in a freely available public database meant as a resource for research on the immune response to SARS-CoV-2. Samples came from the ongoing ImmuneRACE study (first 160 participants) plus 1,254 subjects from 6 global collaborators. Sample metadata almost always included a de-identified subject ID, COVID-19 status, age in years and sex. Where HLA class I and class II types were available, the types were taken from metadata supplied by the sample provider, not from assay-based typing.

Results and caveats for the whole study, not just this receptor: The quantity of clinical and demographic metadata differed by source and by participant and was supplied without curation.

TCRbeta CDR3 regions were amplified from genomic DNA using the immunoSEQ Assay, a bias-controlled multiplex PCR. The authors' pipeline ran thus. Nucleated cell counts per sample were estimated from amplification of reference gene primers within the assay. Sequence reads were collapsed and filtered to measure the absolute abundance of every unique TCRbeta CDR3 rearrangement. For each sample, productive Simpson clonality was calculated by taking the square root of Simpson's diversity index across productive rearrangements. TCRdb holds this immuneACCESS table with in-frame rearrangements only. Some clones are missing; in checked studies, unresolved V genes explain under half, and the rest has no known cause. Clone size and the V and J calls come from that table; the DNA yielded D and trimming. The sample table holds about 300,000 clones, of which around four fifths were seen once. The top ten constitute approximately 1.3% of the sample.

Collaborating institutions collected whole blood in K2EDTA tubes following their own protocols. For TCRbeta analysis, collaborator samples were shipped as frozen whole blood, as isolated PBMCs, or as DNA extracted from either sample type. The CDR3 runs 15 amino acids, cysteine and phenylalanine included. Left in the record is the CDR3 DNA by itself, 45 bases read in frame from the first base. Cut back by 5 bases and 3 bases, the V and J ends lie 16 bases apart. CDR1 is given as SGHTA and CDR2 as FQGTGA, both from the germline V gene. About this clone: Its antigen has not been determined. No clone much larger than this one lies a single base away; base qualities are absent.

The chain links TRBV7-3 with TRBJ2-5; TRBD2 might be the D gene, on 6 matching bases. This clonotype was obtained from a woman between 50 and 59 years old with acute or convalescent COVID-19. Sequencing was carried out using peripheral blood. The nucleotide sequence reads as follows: TGTGCCAGCAGCAGGACTACCGGGACGGAAGAGACCCAGTACTTC. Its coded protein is CASSRTTGTEETQYF.